These 25 T cell receptor beta chains were all obtained from the same sample, sequenced in a study of blood T cells in healthy people across ages. Then a second PCR, running about 7 to 11 cycles, was carried out with a sample-barcoded 5' primer and a J-beta primer mix. TCRdb analysed the 5' RACE reads with MiXCR anew, one entry per CDR3 protein. Of about 640,000 distinct CDR3 sequences listed, 58% were seen once; the top ten hold roughly 34%. Source material: blood. Receptors originate from a man between 60 and 75 years old in good health.

This sequence joins TRBV7-2 and TRBJ2-4; maybe TRBD1 (5 bases). The better agreement between TRBJ2-7 and the DNA end casts doubt on the J call. From germline, CDR1 is SGHTA and CDR2 FQGNSA. This CDR3 contains 14 residues. CDR3 sequence reads: CASSLGWGPYEQYF. The CDR3 DNA reads as TGTGCCAGCAGCTTGGGGTGGGGCCCCTACGAGCAGTACTTC.

This clonotype was found a few times. V usage is TRBV28 and J usage is TRBJ1-6; TRBD1 matches 11 bases. The CDR3 runs to 14 residues. J lost 8 bases, V lost 4 bases, and 1 base had no gene match. Germline CDR1 MDHEN, CDR2 SYDVKM. The CDR3 DNA is TGTGCCAGCAGTTCGGGACAGGGGGATTCACCCCTCCACTTT. Protein: CASSSGQGDSPLHF.

This sequence joins TRBV7-2 and TRBJ2-1, with D maybe TRBD1 (6 bases). The V end lost 6 bases, the J end lost 5 bases, and 17 bases lay between the germline ends. The germline gives CDR1 SGHTA, CDR2 FQGNSA. This CDR3 is 15 amino acids long. The CDR3 DNA sequence: TGTGCCAGCAGACCTACAGGGAACGTGAACAATGAGCAGTTCTTC. This translates into CASRPTGNVNNEQFF.

The chain has TRBV7-2 and TRBJ1-4, with 7 bases aligning to TRBD1. The CDR3 spans 17 residues. CDR1 is SGHTA, CDR2 FQGNSA, per germline. After removal of 2 bases from V and 6 bases from J, the junction contained 12 bases not matched to a gene. The CDR3 DNA is TGTGCCAGCAGCTTACGGCCCTACAGGGGAGGGGATGAAAAACTGTTTTTT. Its translation: CASSLRPYRGGDEKLFF.

The V gene is TRBV18, the J gene TRBJ2-1; no reliable D call. The CDR3 consists of 12 residues. CDR1 is KGHSH, CDR2 LQKENI, per germline. Trimming took 6 bases from V and 9 from J, leaving 12 bases between them. CDR3 sequence: CASSPIAGEQFF. Written as DNA, the CDR3 is TGTGCCAGCTCCCCCATAGCTGGTGAGCAGTTCTTC.

This rearrangement joins TRBV7-6 to TRBJ2-3; D possibly matches TRBD1 or TRBD2 (6 bases each). CDR3 length: 16 residues. CDR1 and CDR2 from the germline V gene are SGHVS and FNYEAQ. V lost 5 bases and J lost 1, with 16 bases in between. The CDR3 DNA sequence: TGTGCCAGCAGCCCCACTTCGGGGGCTCGCACAGATACGCAGTATTTT. Amino acids: CASSPTSGARTDTQYF. The whole variable domain, remainder taken from reference TRBV7-6 and TRBJ2-3, is GAGVSQSPRYKVTKRGQDVALRCDPISGHVSLYWYRQALGQGPEFLTYFNYEAQQDKSGLPNDRFSAERPEGSISTLTIQRTEQRDSAMYRCASSPTSGARTDTQYFGPGTRLTVL.

The rearrangement links TRBV12-3 or TRBV12-4 to TRBJ2-1; TRBD1 matches at 9 bases. This CDR3 region has 15 residues. The V and J ends lost 6 bases and 7 bases, in that order; junction bases with no gene match: 10. Here the CDR3 reads CASRRPGTGRNEQFF. In DNA, the CDR3 is TGTGCCAGCAGGCGACCCGGGACAGGGAGAAATGAGCAGTTCTTC.

This clonotype turned up a few times. The chain combines TRBV12-3 or TRBV12-4 with TRBJ2-3; 9 bases map to TRBD1. With V trimmed by 5 bases and J by 1 base, 4 bases remained unmatched. This CDR3 comprises 15 residues. The CDR3: CASSPRDRGTDTQYF. The DNA for the CDR3 is TGTGCCAGCAGTCCCAGGGACAGGGGCACAGATACGCAGTATTTT.

This chain's CDR3 is CASSRAGRNGYTF. CDR3 bases: TGTGCCAGCAGTAGGGCAGGGCGTAATGGCTACACCTTC. The J gene is TRBJ1-2, the V gene TRBV6-5; tentatively, D is TRBD1 (5 bases). V was clipped by 5 bases and J by 6 bases, with 13 bases between them. The length of the CDR3 is 13 residues. The germline CDR1 and CDR2 sequences are MNHEY and SVGAGI.

There are a few counts of this clonotype. CDR3 coding DNA: TGCGCCAGCAGCTTGAGTCTGAGACTAGCGGATCCATACAATGAGCAGTTCTTC. Translated: CASSLSLRLADPYNEQFF. The chain joins TRBV5-1 to TRBJ2-1; 9 nucleotides agree with TRBD2. The CDR3 runs 18 residues. J gave up 4 bases and V 1 base, and 12 bases lay outside the gene matches. CDR1 and CDR2 (germline): SGHRS, YFSETQ.

This clonotype has just a few counts. The V and J genes are TRBV29-1 and TRBJ2-3, with D hard to call. In germline, CDR1 is SQVTM, CDR2 ANQGSEA. The CDR3 runs to 13 residues. V lost 2 bases and J 0 bases, leaving 6 bases between the germline ends. CDR3 in amino acids: CSVEKPSTDTQYF. In DNA form, the CDR3 reads TGCAGCGTTGAAAAGCCTAGCACAGATACGCAGTATTTT.

This chain uses TRBV3-1 with TRBJ2-5; no reliable D call. The CDR3 consists of 14 residues. Germline CDR1 LGHDT, CDR2 YNNKEL (reference sequence). Trimming stripped 4 bases from V and 2 bases from J, with 11 bases between. CDR3 in DNA: TGTGCCAGCAGCCCCGGGCTCCGGCAAGAGACCCAGTACTTC. Translating gives CASSPGLRQETQYF.

The chain has TRBV25-1 and TRBJ2-7, with D uncertain. There are 14 residues in the CDR3. Looked up from germline, CDR1 is MGHDK and CDR2 is SYGVNS. V was clipped by 2 bases and J by 2 bases, with 10 bases between them. In DNA form, the CDR3 reads TGTGCCAGCAGTGAAGGTTGGCAGCCCTACGAGCAGTACTTC. It codes for CASSEGWQPYEQYF.

V usage is TRBV12-3 or TRBV12-4 and J usage is TRBJ2-3; maybe TRBD1 (6 bases). There are 13 residues in the CDR3. V gave up 7 bases and J gave up 3 bases, with 11 bases separating them. This CDR3 reads CASTTGVTDTQYF. DNA for the CDR3: TGTGCCAGCACGACAGGTGTTACAGATACGCAGTATTTT.

The chain recombines TRBV28 with TRBJ2-7, with 7 bases that match TRBD1. The CDR3 runs 13 residues. CDR1 MDHEN and CDR2 SYDVKM come from the germline V gene. Unmatched junction bases numbered 5, after V lost 5 bases and J lost 4 bases. The CDR3 loop reads CASSVVQGYEQYF. The CDR3 DNA reads as TGTGCCAGCAGTGTAGTACAGGGGTACGAGCAGTACTTC.

In the case of this clonotype: A much larger clone is a single base away; this may be a read error. This chain uses TRBV5-5 with TRBJ2-1; D call uncertain. The tail of the sequence fits TRBJ2-7 better, so the J call may be wrong. Germline V gene sequence: CDR1 SGHKS, CDR2 YYEKEE (reference sequence). The CDR3 is 14 amino acids. As DNA, the CDR3 is TGTGCCAGCAGCTCCGGGTGGGCGGAGAATGAGCAGTACTTC. This sequence encodes CASSSGWAENEQYF.

In its sample, this clonotype was seen a few times. The CDR3 region is CSAPTTSTDTQYF. The CDR3 bases are TGCAGTGCTCCGACTACTAGCACAGATACGCAGTATTTT. V usage is TRBV20-1 and J usage is TRBJ2-3, with a weak D call TRBD2 (5 bases). The CDR3 has 13 amino acids. Trimming shortened V by 5 bases and J by 0 bases, and 9 bases separated the two germline ends. Germline loops: CDR1 DFQATT, CDR2 SNEGSKA (reference sequence).

The chain carries TRBV20-1 and TRBJ2-4; 7 nucleotides line up with TRBD1. V shed 5 bases, J shed 5 bases, and the junction held 15 bases outside the gene matches. CDR1 is DFQATT, CDR2 SNEGSKA, per germline (reference sequence). The CDR3 has 16 amino acids. CDR3 sequence reads: CSASVLQGTVQNIQYF. In nucleotides, the CDR3 is TGCAGTGCTTCCGTTCTACAGGGGACAGTTCAAAACATTCAGTACTTC.

V gene TRBV15 combines with J gene TRBJ2-7; D unresolved. The J call is uncertain, as TRBJ2-5 better fits the DNA end. There are 13 residues in the CDR3. Germline-derived CDR1 and CDR2 are LNHNV and YYDKDF (reference sequence). CDR3 region: CATSRDPRETQYF. The CDR3 coding sequence is TGTGCCACCAGCAGGGACCCGAGGGAGACCCAGTACTTC.

The rearrangement uses TRBV29-1 and TRBJ2-5; possible D gene TRBD1, 6 bases. From germline, CDR1 is SQVTM and CDR2 ANQGSEA. This CDR3 spans 12 amino acids. The V end lost 4 bases, the J end lost 3 bases, and 9 bases lay between the germline ends. CDR3 sequence (DNA): TGCAGCGTTGTGGCAGGGGAAGAGACCCAGTACTTC. Amino acids: CSVVAGEETQYF.

The CDR3 loop is CASSFIETGGLGYTF. DNA for the CDR3: TGTGCCAGCAGTTTTATAGAGACAGGGGGCCTCGGCTACACCTTC. The rearrangement uses TRBV28 and TRBJ1-2, with TRBD1 identical over 10 bases. CDR1 is MDHEN, CDR2 SYDVKM, per germline. The CDR3 covers 15 residues. V trimming: 3 bases; J trimming: 8 bases; junction bases outside the gene matches: 9.

The table lists this clonotype with a few counts. The V call is TRBV4-2, the J call TRBJ2-3; 11 nucleotides align to TRBD2. This CDR3 has 19 amino acids. The V gene end was trimmed by 4 bases and the J gene end by 0 bases; junction bases not matched to a gene: 12. Germline V gene data show CDR1 as LGHNA and CDR2 as YNFKEQ. CDR3 region: CASSLAGSGGGSSTDTQYF. The CDR3 DNA reads as TGTGCCAGCAGCCTGGCGGGTAGCGGGGGGGGGTCTAGCACAGATACGCAGTATTTT.

The gene calls are TRBV9 and TRBJ2-7, with TRBD2 identical over 8 bases. The CDR3 runs to 14 residues. CDR1 and CDR2 from the germline V gene are SGDLS and YYNGEE. Unmatched junction bases numbered 5, after V lost 2 bases and J lost 4 bases. CDR3 DNA sequence: TGTGCCAGCAGCGTCCTCGCTAGCGGGTACGAGCAGTACTTC. It is translated as CASSVLASGYEQYF.

The rearrangement joins TRBV7-9 to TRBJ2-3; TRBD2 matches 11 bases. Per the germline V gene, CDR1 is SEHNR and CDR2 is FQNEAQ (reference sequence). The CDR3 totals 16 residues. J lost 2 bases, V lost 5 bases, and 6 bases had no gene match. The CDR3 sequence is CASSAGTSGFTDTQYF. As DNA, the CDR3 is TGTGCCAGCAGCGCCGGGACTAGCGGATTCACAGATACGCAGTATTTT.

This sequence joins TRBV19 and TRBJ1-5, with D hard to call. V was trimmed by 3 bases and J by 5 bases, leaving 5 bases between them. The CDR3 is 12 amino acids. Germline V gene data show CDR1 as LNHDA and CDR2 as SQIVND (reference sequence). The CDR3 nucleotides are TGTGCCAGTAGTATGTCCTATCAGCCCCAGCATTTT. Protein product: CASSMSYQPQHF.